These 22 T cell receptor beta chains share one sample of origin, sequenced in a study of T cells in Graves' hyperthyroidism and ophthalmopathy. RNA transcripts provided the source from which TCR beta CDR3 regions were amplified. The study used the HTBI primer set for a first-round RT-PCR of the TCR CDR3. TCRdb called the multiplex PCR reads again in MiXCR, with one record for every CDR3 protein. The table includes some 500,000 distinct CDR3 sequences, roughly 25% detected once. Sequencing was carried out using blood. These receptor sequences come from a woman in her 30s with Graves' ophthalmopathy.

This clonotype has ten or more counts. For the CDR3, the DNA is TGTGCCAGCTCCTTAGAGGGTGGATTCTACGAGCAGTACTTC. As protein: CASSLEGGFYEQYF. The chain carries TRBV6-2 or TRBV6-3 and TRBJ2-7; D may be TRBD2 (5 bases). This CDR3 is built from 14 residues. Germline V gene sequence: CDR1 MNHEY, CDR2 SVGEGT. V lost 8 bases and J lost 3, with 17 bases in between.

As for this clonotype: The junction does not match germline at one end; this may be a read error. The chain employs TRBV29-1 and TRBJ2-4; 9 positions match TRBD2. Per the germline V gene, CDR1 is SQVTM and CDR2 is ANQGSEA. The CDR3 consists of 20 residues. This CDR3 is CSVVPGSERGAMGAKNIKYF. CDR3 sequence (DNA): TGCAGCGTTGTTCCGGGATCGGAGCGGGGGGCCATGGGAGCCAAAAACATTAAGTACTTC.

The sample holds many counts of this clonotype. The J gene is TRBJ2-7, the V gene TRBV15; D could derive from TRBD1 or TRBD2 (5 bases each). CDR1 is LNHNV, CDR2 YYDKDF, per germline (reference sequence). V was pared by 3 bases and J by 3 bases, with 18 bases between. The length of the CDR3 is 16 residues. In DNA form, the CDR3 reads TGTGCCACCAGCAGTCATTCGCAGGGAGTGGGCTACGAGCAGTACTTC. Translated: CATSSHSQGVGYEQYF.

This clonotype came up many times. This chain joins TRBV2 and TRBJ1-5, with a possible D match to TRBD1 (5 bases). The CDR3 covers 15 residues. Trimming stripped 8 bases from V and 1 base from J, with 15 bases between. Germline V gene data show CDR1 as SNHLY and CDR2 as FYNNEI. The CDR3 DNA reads TGTGCCAGCCGTTCCAGGGTTGGGAGCAATCAGCCCCAGCATTTT. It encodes CASRSRVGSNQPQHF.

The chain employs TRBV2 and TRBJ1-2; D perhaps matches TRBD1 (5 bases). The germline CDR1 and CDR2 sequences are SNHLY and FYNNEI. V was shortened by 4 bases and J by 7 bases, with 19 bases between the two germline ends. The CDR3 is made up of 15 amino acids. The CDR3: CASSGDPGGGFGYTF. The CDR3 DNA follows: TGTGCCAGCAGTGGGGACCCGGGCGGGGGGTTTGGCTACACCTTC.

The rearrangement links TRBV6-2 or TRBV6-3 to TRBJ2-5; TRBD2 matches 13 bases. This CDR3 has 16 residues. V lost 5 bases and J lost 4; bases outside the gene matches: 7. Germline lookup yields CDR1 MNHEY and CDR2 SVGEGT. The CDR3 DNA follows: TGTGCCAGCAGTCCCCCGACTAGCGGGGGGTCAGAGACCCAGTACTTC. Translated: CASSPPTSGGSETQYF.

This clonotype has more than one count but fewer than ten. CDR3 region: CATSRDRAGGETQYF. For the CDR3, the DNA is TGTGCCACCAGCAGAGACAGGGCCGGGGGAGAGACCCAGTACTTC. The chain combines TRBV15 with TRBJ2-5; a weak D match, TRBD2 (6 bases). Germline assignment: CDR1 LNHNV and CDR2 YYDKDF (reference sequence). The CDR3 is made up of 15 amino acids. The ends were cut back, 0 bases at V and 4 bases at J, with 12 bases in the middle.

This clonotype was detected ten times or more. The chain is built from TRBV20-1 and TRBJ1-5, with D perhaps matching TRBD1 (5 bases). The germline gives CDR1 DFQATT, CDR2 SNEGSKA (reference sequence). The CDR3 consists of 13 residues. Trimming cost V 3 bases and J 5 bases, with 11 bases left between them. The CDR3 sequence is CSASGGGHQPQHF. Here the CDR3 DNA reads TGCAGTGCTAGTGGTGGGGGTCATCAGCCCCAGCATTTT.

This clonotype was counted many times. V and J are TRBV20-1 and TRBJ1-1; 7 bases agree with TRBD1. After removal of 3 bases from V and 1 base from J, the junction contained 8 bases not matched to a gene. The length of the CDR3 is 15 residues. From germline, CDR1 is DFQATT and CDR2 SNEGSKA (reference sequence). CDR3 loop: CSARRNRQGNTEAFF. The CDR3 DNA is TGCAGTGCTAGGAGGAACCGACAGGGGAACACTGAAGCTTTCTTT.

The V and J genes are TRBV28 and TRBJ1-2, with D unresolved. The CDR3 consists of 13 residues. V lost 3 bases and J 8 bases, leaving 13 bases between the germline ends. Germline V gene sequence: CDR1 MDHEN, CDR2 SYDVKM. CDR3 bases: TGTGCCAGCAGTTTCAGCGGAACGGGGGGCTACACCTTC. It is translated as CASSFSGTGGYTF.

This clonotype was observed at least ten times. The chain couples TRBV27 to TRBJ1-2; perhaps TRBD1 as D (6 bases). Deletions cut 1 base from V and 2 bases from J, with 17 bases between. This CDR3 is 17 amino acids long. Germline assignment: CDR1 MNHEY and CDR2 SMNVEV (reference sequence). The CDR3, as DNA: TGTGCCAGCAGTTTATTTAGAGGGGGAGGTAGAAACTATGGCTACACCTTC. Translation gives CASSLFRGGGRNYGYTF.

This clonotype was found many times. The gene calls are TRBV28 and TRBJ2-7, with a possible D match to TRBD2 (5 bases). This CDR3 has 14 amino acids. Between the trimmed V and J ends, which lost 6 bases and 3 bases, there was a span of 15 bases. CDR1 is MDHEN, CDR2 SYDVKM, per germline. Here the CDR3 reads CASSETRAGYEQYF. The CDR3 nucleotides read TGTGCCAGCAGCGAGACAAGGGCGGGCTACGAGCAGTACTTC.

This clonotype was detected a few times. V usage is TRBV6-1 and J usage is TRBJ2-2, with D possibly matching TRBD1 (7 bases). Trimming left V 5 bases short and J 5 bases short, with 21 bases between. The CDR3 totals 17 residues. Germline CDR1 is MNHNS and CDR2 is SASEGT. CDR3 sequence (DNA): TGTGCCAGCAGTACACCTCGGCGGGACAGCGATACCGGGGAGCTGTTTTTT. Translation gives CASSTPRRDSDTGELFF.

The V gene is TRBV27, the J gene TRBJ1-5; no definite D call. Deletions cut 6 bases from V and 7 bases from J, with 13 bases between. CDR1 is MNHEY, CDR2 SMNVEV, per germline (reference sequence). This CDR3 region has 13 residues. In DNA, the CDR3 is TGTGCCAGCAGCAGACACCAAGGGCAGCCCCAGCATTTT. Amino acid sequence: CASSRHQGQPQHF.

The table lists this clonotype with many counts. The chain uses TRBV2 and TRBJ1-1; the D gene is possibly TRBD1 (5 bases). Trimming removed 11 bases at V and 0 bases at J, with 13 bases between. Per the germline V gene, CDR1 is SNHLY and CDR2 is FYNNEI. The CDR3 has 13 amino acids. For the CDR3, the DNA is TGTGCCGGCACCCAGGGCATGAACACTGAAGCTTTCTTT. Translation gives CAGTQGMNTEAFF.

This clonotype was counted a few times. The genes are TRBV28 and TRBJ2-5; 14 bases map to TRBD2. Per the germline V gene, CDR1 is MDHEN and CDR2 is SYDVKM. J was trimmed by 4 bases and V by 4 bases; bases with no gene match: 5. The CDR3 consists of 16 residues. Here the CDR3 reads CASSSGLAGARETQYF. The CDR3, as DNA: TGTGCCAGCAGTTCGGGACTAGCGGGGGCCCGAGAGACCCAGTACTTC.

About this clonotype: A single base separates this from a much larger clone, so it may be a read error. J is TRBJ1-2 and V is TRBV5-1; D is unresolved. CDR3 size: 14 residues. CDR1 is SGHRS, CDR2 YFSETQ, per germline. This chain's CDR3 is CASSLVWGDYGHTF. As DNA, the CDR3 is TGCGCCAGCAGCTTGGTTTGGGGAGACTATGGCCACACCTTC.

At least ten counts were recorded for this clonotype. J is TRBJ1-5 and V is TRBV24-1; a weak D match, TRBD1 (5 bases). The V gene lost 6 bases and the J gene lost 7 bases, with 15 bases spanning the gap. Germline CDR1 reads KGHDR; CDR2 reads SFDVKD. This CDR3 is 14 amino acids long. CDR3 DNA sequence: TGTGCCACCAGTCTCGGGGGATTGGGCCAGCCCCAGCATTTT. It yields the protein CATSLGGLGQPQHF.

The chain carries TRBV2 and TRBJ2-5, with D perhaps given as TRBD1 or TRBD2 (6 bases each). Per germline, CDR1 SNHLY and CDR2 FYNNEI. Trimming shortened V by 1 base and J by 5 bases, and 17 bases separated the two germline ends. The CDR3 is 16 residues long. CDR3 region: CASSEVASGGWETQYF. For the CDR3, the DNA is TGTGCCAGCAGTGAAGTGGCATCCGGGGGCTGGGAGACCCAGTACTTC.

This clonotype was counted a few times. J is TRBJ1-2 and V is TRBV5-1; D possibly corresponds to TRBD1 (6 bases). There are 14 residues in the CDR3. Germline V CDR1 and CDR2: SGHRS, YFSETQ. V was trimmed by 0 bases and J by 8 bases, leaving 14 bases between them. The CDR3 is CASSLGELTGGYTF. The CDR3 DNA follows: TGCGCCAGCAGCTTGGGCGAACTCACAGGGGGCTACACCTTC.

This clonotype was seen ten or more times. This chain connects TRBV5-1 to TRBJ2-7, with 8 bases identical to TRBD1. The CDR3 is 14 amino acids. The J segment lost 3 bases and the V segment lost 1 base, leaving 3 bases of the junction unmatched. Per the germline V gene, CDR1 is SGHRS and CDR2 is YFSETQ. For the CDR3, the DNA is TGCGCCAGCAGCTTGTGGACAGGGTTCTACGAGCAGTACTTC. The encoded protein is CASSLWTGFYEQYF.

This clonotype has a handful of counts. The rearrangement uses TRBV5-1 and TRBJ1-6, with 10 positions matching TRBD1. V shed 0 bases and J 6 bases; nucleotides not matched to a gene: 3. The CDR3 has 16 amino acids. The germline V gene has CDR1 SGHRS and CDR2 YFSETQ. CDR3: CASSLDGTGVNSPLHF. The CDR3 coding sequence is TGCGCCAGCAGCTTGGATGGGACAGGGGTTAATTCACCCCTCCACTTT.